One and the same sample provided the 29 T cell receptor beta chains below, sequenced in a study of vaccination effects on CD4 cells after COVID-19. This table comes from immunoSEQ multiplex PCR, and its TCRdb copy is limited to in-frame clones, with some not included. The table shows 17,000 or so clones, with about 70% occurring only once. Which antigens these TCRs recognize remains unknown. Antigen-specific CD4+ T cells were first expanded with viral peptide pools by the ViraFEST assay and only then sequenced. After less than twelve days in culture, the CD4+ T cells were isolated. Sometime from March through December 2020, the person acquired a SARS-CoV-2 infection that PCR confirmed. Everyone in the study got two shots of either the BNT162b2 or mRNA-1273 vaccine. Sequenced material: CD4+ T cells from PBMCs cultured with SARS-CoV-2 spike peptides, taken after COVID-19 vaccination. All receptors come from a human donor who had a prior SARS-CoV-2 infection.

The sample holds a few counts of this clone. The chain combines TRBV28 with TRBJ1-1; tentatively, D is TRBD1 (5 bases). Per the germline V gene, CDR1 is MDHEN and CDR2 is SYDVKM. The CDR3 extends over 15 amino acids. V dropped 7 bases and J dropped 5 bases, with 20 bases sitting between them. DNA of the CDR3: TGTGCCAGCACCCCCGCGGGGGGGTCATGGACTGAAGCTTTCTTT. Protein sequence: CASTPAGGSWTEAFF.

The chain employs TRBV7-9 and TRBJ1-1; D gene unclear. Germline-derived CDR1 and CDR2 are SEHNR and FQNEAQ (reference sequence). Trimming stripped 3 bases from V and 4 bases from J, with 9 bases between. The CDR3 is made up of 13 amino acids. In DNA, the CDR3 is TGTGCCAGCAGCTTCATTGGGAGCACTGAAGCTTTCTTT. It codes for CASSFIGSTEAFF.

For the CDR3, the DNA is TGTGCTAGTGGTTTGGCACACTATCTAGAAGATACGCAGTATTTT. It codes for CASGLAHYLEDTQYF. The J gene is TRBJ2-3, the V gene TRBV12-5; D ambiguous. This CDR3 comprises 15 residues. Trimming removed 1 base at V and 5 bases at J, with 13 bases between. Germline V gene sequence: CDR1 LGHNT, CDR2 FRNRAP.

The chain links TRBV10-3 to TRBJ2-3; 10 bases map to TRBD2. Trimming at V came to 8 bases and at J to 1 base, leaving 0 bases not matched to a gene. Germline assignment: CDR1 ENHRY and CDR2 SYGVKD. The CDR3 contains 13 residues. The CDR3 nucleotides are TGTGCCATCCTAGCGGGAGGCACAGATACGCAGTATTTT. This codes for CAILAGGTDTQYF.

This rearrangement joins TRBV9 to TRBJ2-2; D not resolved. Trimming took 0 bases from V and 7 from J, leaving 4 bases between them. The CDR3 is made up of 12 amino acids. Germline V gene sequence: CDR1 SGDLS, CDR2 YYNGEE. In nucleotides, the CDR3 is TGTGCCAGCAGCGTAGCTGGCGGGGAGCTGTTTTTT. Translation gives CASSVAGGELFF.

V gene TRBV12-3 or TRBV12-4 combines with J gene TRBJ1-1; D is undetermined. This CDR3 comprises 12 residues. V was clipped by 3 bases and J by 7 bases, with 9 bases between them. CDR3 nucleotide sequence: TGTGCCAGCAGTTTTTCAGGAATTGAAGCTTTCTTT. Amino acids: CASSFSGIEAFF.

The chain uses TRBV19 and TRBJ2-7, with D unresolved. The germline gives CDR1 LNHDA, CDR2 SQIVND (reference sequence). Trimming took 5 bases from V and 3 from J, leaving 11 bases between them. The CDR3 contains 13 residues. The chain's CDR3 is CASSPLVSYEQYF. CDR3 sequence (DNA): TGTGCCAGTAGTCCCCTGGTGAGCTACGAGCAGTACTTC.

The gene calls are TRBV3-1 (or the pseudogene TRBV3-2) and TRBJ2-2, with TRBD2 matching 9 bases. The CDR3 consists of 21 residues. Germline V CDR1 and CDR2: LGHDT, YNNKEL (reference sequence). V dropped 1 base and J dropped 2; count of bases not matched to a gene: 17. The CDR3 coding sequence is TGTGCCAGCAGCCAAGCGGGACTAGCCACGCTAACTTCTATAAACACCGGGGAGCTGTTTTTT. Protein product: CASSQAGLATLTSINTGELFF.

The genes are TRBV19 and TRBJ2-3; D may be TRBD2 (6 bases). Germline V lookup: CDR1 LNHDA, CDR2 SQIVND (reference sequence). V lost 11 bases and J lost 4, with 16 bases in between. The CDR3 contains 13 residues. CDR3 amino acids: CALDGGSPDTQYF. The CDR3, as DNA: TGTGCCCTGGATGGGGGGAGTCCAGATACGCAGTATTTT.

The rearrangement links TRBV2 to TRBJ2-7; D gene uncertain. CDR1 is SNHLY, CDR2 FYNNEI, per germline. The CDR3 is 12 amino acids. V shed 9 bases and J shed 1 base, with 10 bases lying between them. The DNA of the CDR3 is TGTGCCAGTGGTAGAGTATCCTACGAGCAGTACTTC. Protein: CASGRVSYEQYF.

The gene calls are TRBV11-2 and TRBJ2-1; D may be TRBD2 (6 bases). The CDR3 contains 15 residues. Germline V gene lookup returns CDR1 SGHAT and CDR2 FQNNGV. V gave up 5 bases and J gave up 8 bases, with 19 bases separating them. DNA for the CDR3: TGTGCCAGCAGCCTGCGACTAGAGTCCCTCGATGAGCAGTTCTTC. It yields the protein CASSLRLESLDEQFF.

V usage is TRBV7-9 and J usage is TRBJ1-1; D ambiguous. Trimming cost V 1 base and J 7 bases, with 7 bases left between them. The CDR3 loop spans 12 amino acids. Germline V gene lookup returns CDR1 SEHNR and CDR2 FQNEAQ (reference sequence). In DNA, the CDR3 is TGTGCCAGCAGCTTAGTACAGTTTGAAGCTTTCTTT. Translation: CASSLVQFEAFF.

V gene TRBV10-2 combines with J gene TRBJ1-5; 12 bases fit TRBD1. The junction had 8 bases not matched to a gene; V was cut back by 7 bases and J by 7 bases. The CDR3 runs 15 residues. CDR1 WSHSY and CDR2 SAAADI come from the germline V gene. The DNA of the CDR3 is TGCGCCAGCACCGAGGGGACAGGGGGCTTCCAGCCCCAGCATTTT. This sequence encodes CASTEGTGGFQPQHF.

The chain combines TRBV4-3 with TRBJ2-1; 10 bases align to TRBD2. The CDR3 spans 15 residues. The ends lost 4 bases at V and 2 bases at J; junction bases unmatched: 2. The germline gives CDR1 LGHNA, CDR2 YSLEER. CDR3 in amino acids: CASSPLAGAYNEQFF. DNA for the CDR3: TGCGCCAGCAGCCCTCTAGCGGGAGCCTACAATGAGCAGTTCTTC.

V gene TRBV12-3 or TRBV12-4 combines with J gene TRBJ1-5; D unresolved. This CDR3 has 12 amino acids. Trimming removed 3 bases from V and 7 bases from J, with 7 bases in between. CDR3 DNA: TGTGCCAGCAGTTTGTACCGACAGCCCCAGCATTTT. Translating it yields CASSLYRQPQHF.

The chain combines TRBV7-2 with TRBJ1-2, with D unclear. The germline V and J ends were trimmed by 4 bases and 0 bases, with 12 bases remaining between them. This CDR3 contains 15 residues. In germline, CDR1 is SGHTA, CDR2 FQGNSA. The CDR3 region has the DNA TGTGCCAGCAGCTCATCGACACTGTCTAACTATGGCTACACCTTC. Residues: CASSSSTLSNYGYTF.

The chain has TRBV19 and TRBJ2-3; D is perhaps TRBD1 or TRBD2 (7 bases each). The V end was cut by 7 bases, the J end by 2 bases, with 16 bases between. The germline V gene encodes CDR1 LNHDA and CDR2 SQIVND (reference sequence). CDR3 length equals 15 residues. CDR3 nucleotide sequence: TGTGCCAGTACCCCAGGGGGGGGCTACACAGATACGCAGTATTTT. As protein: CASTPGGGYTDTQYF. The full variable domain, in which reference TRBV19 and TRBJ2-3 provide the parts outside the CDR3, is DGGITQSPKYLFRKEGQNVTLSCEQNLNHDAMYWYRQDPGQGLRLIYYSQIVNDFQKGDIAEGYSVSREKKESFPLTVTSAQKNPTAFYLCASTPGGGYTDTQYFGPGTRLTVL.

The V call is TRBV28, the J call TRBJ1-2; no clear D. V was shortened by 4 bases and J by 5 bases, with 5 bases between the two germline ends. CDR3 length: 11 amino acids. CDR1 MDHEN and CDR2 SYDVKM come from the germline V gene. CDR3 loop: CASSYTYGYTF. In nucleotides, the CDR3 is TGTGCCAGCAGTTACACGTATGGCTACACCTTC.

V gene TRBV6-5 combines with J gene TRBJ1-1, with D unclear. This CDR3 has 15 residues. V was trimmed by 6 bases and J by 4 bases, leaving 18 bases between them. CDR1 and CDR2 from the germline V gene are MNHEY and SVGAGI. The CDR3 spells CASSLTFGSGTEAFF. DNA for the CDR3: TGTGCCAGCAGCCTGACCTTTGGGAGTGGCACTGAAGCTTTCTTT.

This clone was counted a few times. The CDR3 nucleotides read TGTGCCAGCTCGGACGGACAGGGGGTGAAGGGCTACACCTTC. Translated: CASSDGQGVKGYTF. The V gene is TRBV18, the J gene TRBJ1-2; 10 bases fit TRBD1. The CDR3 spans 14 residues. V was clipped by 6 bases and J by 8 bases; unmatched bases: 9. Germline loops: CDR1 KGHSH, CDR2 LQKENI.

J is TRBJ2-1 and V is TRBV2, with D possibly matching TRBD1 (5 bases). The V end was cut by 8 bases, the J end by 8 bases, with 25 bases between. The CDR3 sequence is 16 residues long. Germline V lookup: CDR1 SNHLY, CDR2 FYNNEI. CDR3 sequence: CASQHEQVAGVDEQFF. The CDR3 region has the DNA TGTGCCAGCCAACACGAACAGGTCGCAGGAGTCGATGAGCAGTTCTTC.

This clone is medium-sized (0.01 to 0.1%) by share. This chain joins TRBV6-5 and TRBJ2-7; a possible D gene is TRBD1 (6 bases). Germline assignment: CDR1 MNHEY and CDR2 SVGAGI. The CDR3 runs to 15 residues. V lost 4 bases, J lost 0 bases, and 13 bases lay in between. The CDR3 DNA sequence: TGTGCCAGCAGTTCAACAGGGTTTTCCTCCTACGAGCAGTACTTC. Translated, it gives CASSSTGFSSYEQYF.

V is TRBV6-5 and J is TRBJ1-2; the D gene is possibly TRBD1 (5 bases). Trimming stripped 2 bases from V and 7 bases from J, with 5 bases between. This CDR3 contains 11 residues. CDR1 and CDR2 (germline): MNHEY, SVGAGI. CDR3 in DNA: TGTGCCAGCAGTTACAGGGGTGGCTACACCTTC. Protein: CASSYRGGYTF.

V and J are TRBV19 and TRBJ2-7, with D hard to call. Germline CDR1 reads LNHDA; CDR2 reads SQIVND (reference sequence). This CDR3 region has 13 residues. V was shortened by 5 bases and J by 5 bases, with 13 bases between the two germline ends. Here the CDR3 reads CASSLNWANEQYF. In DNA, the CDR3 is TGTGCCAGTAGTTTAAATTGGGCGAACGAGCAGTACTTC.

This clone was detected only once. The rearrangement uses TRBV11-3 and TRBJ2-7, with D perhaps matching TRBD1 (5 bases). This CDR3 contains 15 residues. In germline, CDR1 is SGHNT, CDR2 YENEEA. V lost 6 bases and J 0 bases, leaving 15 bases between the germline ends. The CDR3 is CASSLGALSSYEQYF. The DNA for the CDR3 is TGTGCCAGCAGTCTTGGGGCCCTGAGCTCCTACGAGCAGTACTTC.

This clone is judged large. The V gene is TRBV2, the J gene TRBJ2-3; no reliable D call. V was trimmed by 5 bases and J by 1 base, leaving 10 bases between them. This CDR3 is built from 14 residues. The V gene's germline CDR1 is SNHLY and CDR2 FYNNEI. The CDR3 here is CASSWTRGTDTQYF. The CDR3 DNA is TGTGCCAGCAGTTGGACCCGAGGCACAGATACGCAGTATTTT. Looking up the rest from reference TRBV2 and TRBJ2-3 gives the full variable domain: EPEVTQTPSHQVTQMGQEVILRCVPISNHLYFYWYRQILGQKVEFLVSFYNNEISEKSEIFDDQFSVERPDGSNFTLKIRSTKLEDSAMYFCASSWTRGTDTQYFGPGTRLTVL.

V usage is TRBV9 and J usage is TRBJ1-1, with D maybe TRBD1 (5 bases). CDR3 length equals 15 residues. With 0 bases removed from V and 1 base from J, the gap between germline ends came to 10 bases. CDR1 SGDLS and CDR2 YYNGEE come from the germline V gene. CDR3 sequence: CASSVGGRPNTEAFF. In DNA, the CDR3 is TGTGCCAGCAGCGTAGGGGGCAGGCCGAACACTGAAGCTTTCTTT.

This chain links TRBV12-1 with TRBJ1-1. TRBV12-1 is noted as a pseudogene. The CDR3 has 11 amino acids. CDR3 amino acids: CASSSSTEAFF. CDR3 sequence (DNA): TGTGCCAGCAGCAGTAGCACTGAAGCTTTCTTT.

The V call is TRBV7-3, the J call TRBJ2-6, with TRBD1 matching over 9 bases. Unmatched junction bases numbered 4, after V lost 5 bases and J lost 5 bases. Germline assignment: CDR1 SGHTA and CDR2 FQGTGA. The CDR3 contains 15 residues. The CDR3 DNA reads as TGTGCCAGCAGCCAGGACAGGGGTTGGGCCAACGTCCTGACTTTC. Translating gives CASSQDRGWANVLTF.